The following is a T cell receptor (beta chain) sequence with its context. Its antigen is currently unknown. This record belongs to a study of T cell repertoires in cytomegalovirus infection. Study results and limitations: CMV-specific TCR beta clonotypes restricted by HLA-C were the ones dominating the ex vivo response.

Each CDR3 protein is one row after TCRdb ran MiXCR on the reads. The table lists approximately 590,000 distinct CDR3 sequences, roughly 42% of them singletons, with over 45% in the top ten. This sequence originates from a human donor in good health (CMV status not recorded). Some clones in this sample may be carry-over from other donors' samples. This specimen consisted of cultured PBMCs, obtained from culture after CMV antigen stimulation.

The CDR3 sequence: CASRTTSGTDTQYF. CDR3 in DNA: TGTGCCAGCAGAACAACTAGCGGCACAGATACGCAGTATTTT. The V and J genes are TRBV12-3 or TRBV12-4 and TRBJ2-3; 7 bases agree with TRBD2. J lost 1 base, V lost 6 bases, and 4 bases had no gene match. The CDR3 loop spans 14 amino acids.